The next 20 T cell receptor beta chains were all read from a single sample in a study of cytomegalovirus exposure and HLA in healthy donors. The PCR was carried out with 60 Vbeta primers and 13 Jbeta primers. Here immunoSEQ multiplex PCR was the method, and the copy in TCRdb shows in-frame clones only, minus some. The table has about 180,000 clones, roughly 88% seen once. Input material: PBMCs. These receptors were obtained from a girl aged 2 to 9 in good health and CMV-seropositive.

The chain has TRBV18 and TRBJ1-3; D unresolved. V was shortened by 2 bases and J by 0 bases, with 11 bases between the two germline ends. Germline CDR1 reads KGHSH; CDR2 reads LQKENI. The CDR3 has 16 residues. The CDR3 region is CASSPSQKSSGNTIYF. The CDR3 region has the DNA TGTGCCAGCTCACCATCCCAGAAAAGCTCTGGAAACACCATATATTTT.

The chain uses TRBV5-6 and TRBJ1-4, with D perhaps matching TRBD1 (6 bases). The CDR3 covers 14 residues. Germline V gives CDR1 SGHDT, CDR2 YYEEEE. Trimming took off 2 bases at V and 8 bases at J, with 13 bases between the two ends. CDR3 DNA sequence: TGTGCCAGCAGCTTCGGACAGACCGGCGAAAAACTGTTTTTT. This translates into CASSFGQTGEKLFF.

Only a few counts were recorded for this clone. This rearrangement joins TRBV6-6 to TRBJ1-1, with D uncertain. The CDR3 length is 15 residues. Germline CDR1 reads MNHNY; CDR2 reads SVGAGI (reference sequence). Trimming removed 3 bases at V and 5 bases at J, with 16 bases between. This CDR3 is CASSYGGGVRTEAFF. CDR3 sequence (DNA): TGTGCCAGCAGTTATGGCGGCGGCGTAAGGACTGAAGCTTTCTTT.

The CDR3 sequence: CASSLDGFLAGAGQDEQFF. DNA of the CDR3: TGCGCCAGCAGCTTGGATGGGTTCCTAGCGGGAGCGGGACAGGATGAGCAGTTCTTC. The rearrangement joins TRBV5-1 to TRBJ2-1, with 10 bases matching TRBD2. CDR3 length: 19 residues. J gave up 8 bases and V 0 bases, and 17 bases lay outside the gene matches. Germline lookup yields CDR1 SGHRS and CDR2 YFSETQ.

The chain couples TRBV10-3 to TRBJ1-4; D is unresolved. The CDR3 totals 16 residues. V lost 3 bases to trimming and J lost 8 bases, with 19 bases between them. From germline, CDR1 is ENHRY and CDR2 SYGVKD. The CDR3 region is CAISETAGRSNEKLFF. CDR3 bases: TGTGCCATCAGTGAAACCGCTGGCCGGAGTAACGAAAAACTGTTTTTT.

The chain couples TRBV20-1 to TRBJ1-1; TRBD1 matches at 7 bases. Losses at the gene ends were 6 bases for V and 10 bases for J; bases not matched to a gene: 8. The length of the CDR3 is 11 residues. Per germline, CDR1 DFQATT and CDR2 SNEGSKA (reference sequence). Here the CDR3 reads CSALDRVGAFF. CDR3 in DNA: TGCAGTGCCCTCGACAGGGTCGGAGCTTTCTTT.

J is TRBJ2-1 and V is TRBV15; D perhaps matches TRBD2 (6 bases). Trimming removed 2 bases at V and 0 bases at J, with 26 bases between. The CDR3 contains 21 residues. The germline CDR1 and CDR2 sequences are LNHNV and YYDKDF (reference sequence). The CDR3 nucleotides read TGTGCCACCAGCAGAACCCGAGGGAAGGGTGTGGACGGGAGCTCCTACAATGAGCAGTTCTTC. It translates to CATSRTRGKGVDGSSYNEQFF.

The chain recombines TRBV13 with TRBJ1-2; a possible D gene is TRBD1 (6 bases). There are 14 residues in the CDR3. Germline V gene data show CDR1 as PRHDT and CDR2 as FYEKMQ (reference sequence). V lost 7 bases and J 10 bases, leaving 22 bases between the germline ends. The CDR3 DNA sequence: TGTGCCAGCACCTTCGGGGGGGCCGCATTAAACTACACCTTC. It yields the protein CASTFGGAALNYTF.

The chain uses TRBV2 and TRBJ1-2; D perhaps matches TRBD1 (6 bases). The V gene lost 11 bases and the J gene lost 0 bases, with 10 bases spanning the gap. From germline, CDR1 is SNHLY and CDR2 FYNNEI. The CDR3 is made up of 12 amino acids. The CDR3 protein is CAGDRSNYGYTF. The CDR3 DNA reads TGTGCCGGCGACAGGTCTAACTATGGCTACACCTTC.

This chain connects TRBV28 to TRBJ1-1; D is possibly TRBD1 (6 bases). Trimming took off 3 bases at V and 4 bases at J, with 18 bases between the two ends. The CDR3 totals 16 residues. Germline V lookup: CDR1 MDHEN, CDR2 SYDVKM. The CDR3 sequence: CASSFPGTLLGTEAFF. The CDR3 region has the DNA TGTGCCAGCAGTTTCCCCGGGACATTATTGGGCACTGAAGCTTTCTTT.

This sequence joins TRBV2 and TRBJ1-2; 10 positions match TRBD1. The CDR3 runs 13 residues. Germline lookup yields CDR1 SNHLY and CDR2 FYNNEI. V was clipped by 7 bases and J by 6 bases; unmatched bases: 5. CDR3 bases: TGTGCCAGCATCCGGGACAGGGGAGATGGCTACACCTTC. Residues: CASIRDRGDGYTF. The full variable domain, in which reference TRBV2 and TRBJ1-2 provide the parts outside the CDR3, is EPEVTQTPSHQVTQMGQEVILRCVPISNHLYFYWYRQILGQKVEFLVSFYNNEISEKSEIFDDQFSVERPDGSNFTLKIRSTKLEDSAMYFCASIRDRGDGYTFGSGTRLTVV.

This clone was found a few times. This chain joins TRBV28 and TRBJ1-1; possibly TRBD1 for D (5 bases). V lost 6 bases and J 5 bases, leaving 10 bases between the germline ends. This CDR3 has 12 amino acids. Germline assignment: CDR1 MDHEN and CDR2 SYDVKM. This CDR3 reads CASSPRGTEAFF. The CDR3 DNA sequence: TGTGCCAGCAGCCCCCGGGGGACTGAAGCTTTCTTT.

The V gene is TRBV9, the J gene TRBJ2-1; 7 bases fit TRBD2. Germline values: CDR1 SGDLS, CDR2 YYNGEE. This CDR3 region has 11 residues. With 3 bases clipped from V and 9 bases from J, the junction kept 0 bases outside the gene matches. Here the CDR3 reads CASSGGGEQFF. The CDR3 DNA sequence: TGTGCCAGCAGCGGGGGGGGTGAGCAGTTCTTC.

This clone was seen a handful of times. For the CDR3, the DNA is TGTGCCAGCAGCTTGTTTTCGGGACAACTGGAGGAGACCCAGTACTTC. Translating it yields CASSLFSGQLEETQYF. V usage is TRBV5-6 and J usage is TRBJ2-5, with D possibly being TRBD1 (6 bases). V lost 1 base and J lost 5, with 18 bases in between. The CDR3 spans 16 residues. CDR1 and CDR2 (germline): SGHDT, YYEEEE.

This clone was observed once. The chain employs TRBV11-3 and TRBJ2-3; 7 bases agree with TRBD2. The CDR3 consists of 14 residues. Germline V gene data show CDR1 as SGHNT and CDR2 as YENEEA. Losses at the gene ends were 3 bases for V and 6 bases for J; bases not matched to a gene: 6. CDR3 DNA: TGTGCCAGCAGCTTGGCGGGAGATATTGATACGCAGTATTTT. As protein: CASSLAGDIDTQYF.

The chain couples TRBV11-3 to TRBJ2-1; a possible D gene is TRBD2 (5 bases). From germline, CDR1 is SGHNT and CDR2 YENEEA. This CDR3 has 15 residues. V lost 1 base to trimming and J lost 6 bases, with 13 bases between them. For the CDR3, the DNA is TGTGCCAGCAGCTTAGCGAGGACTTACGGCAATGAGCAGTTCTTC. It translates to CASSLARTYGNEQFF. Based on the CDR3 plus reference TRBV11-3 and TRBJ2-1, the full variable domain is EAGVVQSPRYKIIEKKQPVAFWCNPISGHNTLYWYLQNLGQGPELLIRYENEEAVDDSQLPKDRFSAERLKGVDSTLKIQPAELGDSAVYLCASSLARTYGNEQFFGPGTRLTVL.

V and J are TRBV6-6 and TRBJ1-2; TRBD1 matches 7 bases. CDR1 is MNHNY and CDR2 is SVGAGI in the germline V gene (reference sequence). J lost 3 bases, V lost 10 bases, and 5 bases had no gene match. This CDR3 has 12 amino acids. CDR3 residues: CAMRGQDYGYTF. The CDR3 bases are TGTGCCATGAGGGGGCAGGACTATGGCTACACCTTC.

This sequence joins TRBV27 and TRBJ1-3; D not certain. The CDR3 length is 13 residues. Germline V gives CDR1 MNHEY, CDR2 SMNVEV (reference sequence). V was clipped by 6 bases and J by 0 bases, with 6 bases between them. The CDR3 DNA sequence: TGTGCCAGCAGGGGCCTCTCTGGAAACACCATATATTTT. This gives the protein CASRGLSGNTIYF.

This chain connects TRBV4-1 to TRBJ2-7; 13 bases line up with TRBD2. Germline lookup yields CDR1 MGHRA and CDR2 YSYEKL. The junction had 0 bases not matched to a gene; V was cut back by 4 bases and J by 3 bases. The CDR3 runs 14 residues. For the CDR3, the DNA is TGCGCCAGCAGCCGGACTAGCGGGGGCTACGAGCAGTACTTC. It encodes CASSRTSGGYEQYF.

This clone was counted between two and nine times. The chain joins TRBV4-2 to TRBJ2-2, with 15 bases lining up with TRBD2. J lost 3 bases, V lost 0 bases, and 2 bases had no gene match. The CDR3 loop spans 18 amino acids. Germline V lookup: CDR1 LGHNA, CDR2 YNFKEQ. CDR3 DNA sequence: TGTGCCAGCAGCCAAGAGGGACTAGCGGGAGGTCACACCGGGGAGCTGTTTTTT. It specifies CASSQEGLAGGHTGELFF.